This TCR beta chain came from a study of control samples from healthy donors and cancer patients. Produced via immunoSEQ multiplex PCR; TCRdb's table is partial and in-frame only. The sample consists of over 7,500 clones, roughly nine tenths of them appearing once. CDR1 and CDR2 (germline): SGHAT, FQNNGV. J lost 6 bases, V lost 4 bases, and 3 bases had no gene match. There are 14 residues in the CDR3. The chain recombines TRBV11-2 with TRBJ2-2, with 9 bases matching TRBD1. The clonotype originates from a man aged 55-75 years with colorectal cancer. Sequenced input: PBMCs. The CDR3 bases are TGTGCCAGCAGCTACACAGGGGGCCCCGGGGAGCTGTTTTTT. It yields the protein CASSYTGGPGELFF.